The 7 T cell receptor beta chains reported below all come from one sample, sequenced in a study of PD-1 blockade in classical Hodgkin lymphoma. Sequenced by immunoSEQ multiplex PCR; TCRdb stores in-frame clones only, minus some. The sample holds about 97,000 clones, over 80% seen once. Each patient relapsed following autologous stem cell transplantation, and prior brentuximab vedotin exposure differed. The sequencing used peripheral blood mononuclear cells (PBMCs), collected at baseline. Every receptor here comes from a human donor with classical Hodgkin lymphoma.

The V gene is TRBV7-2, the J gene TRBJ2-3, with a tentative D call TRBD2 (6 bases). The germline V and J ends were trimmed by 2 bases and 4 bases, with 16 bases remaining between them. In germline, CDR1 is SGHTA, CDR2 FQGNSA. The CDR3 covers 16 residues. In DNA form, the CDR3 reads TGTGCCAGCAGCTTACGGTCGGGAGTGTTCGCAGATACGCAGTATTTT. Its translation: CASSLRSGVFADTQYF.

This chain joins TRBV7-9 and TRBJ1-6; D possibly corresponds to TRBD1 (6 bases). With 5 bases removed from V and 9 bases from J, the gap between germline ends came to 17 bases. Germline-derived CDR1 and CDR2 are SEHNR and FQNEAQ (reference sequence). The CDR3 is 15 residues long. CDR3 loop: CASSPSPRGGSPLHF. Written as DNA, the CDR3 is TGTGCCAGCAGCCCCTCACCTAGGGGGGGTTCACCCCTCCACTTT. Variable domain in full (rest from reference TRBV7-9 and TRBJ1-6): DTGVSQNPRHKITKRGQNVTFRCDPISEHNRLYWYRQTLGQGPEFLTYFQNEAQLEKSRLLSDRFSAERPKGSFSTLEIQRTEQGDSAMYLCASSPSPRGGSPLHFGNGTRLTVT.

This rearrangement joins TRBV5-1 to TRBJ2-2, with D perhaps TRBD1 (5 bases). Germline assignment: CDR1 SGHRS and CDR2 YFSETQ. V was pared by 4 bases and J by 8 bases, with 12 bases between. The CDR3 totals 13 residues. CDR3 DNA sequence: TGCGCCAGCAGCGGTAGTCAGGGAGGGGAGCTGTTTTTT. Translating it yields CASSGSQGGELFF.

The CDR3 sequence is CASSPGDRGRPEQYF. CDR3 nucleotides: TGTGCCAGCAGCCCTGGGGACAGGGGGCGACCCGAGCAGTACTTC. The chain uses TRBV5-4 and TRBJ2-7; the match to TRBD1 covers 12 bases. The CDR3 is 15 amino acids. Looked up from germline, CDR1 is SGHNT and CDR2 is YYREEE (reference sequence). J gave up 6 bases and V 4 bases, and 8 bases lay outside the gene matches.

This clone occurred a few times. The chain has TRBV6-1 and TRBJ1-5; 8 nucleotides align to TRBD1. After removal of 8 bases from V and 6 bases from J, the junction contained 6 bases not matched to a gene. The CDR3 totals 13 residues. CDR1 is MNHNS and CDR2 is SASEGT in the germline V gene. The CDR3 nucleotides read TGTGCCAGCGGGCAGGGGGCAGTTCAGCCCCAGCATTTT. Translated: CASGQGAVQPQHF.

The J gene is TRBJ2-7, the V gene TRBV7-9; 10 bases agree with TRBD2. CDR1 and CDR2 from the germline V gene are SEHNR and FQNEAQ (reference sequence). The CDR3 runs 15 residues. The trim removed 4 bases at V and 3 bases at J, leaving 6 bases unmatched. The CDR3 spells CASSSSGRVRYEQYF. CDR3 DNA sequence: TGTGCCAGCAGCTCTAGCGGGAGAGTCCGCTACGAGCAGTACTTC. Full variable domain (outside the CDR3, taken from reference TRBV7-9 and TRBJ2-7): DTGVSQNPRHKITKRGQNVTFRCDPISEHNRLYWYRQTLGQGPEFLTYFQNEAQLEKSRLLSDRFSAERPKGSFSTLEIQRTEQGDSAMYLCASSSSGRVRYEQYFGPGTRLTVT.

This clone was seen just once. The chain joins TRBV5-1 to TRBJ2-7; D is perhaps TRBD1 (6 bases). The germline V gene encodes CDR1 SGHRS and CDR2 YFSETQ. The CDR3 runs to 12 residues. V was cut by 3 bases and J by 4 bases, with 8 bases left in between. The CDR3 sequence is CASSSQGYEQYF. CDR3 nucleotides: TGCGCCAGCAGCTCACAGGGTTACGAGCAGTACTTC.